This is a list of T cell receptor beta chains from one sample in a study of T cells in Graves' hyperthyroidism and ophthalmopathy. Via MiXCR, TCRdb re-called the multiplex PCR reads, giving one row per CDR3 protein. Of fewer than 400,000 distinct CDR3 sequences listed, around 15% are singletons. The sample consisted of blood. Source of these receptors: a middle-aged man with Graves' ophthalmopathy. Both conserved end residues are part of each CDR3. The order of the fields is clone size, V gene, J gene, D gene, CDR3 DNA, CDR3 protein. A D gene is named only where the DNA matches it firmly. Part of the rows lack a size; the others show once, few, many or a class for expanded clones.

abundance: once; v_gene: TRBV11-2; j_gene: TRBJ1-1; d_gene: -; CDR3nt: TGTGCCAGCAGCTCGGTTGCGGGTGGGGCCGTTGATCGGAACACTGAAGCTTTCTTT; CDR3aa: CASSSVAGGAVDRNTEAFF
abundance: many; v_gene: TRBV18; j_gene: TRBJ2-1; d_gene: -; CDR3nt: TGTGCCAGCTCACCAAAGGGTAGGGATGAGCAGTTCTTC; CDR3aa: CASSPKGRDEQFF
abundance: many; v_gene: TRBV20-1; j_gene: TRBJ2-7; d_gene: TRBD2; CDR3nt: TGCAGTGCTAGGGGTAGCGGGAGGGTCGGGCAGTACTTC; CDR3aa: CSARGSGRVGQYF
abundance: many; v_gene: TRBV20-1; j_gene: TRBJ1-4; d_gene: -; CDR3nt: TGCAGTGCTAGAAAGAGGAACAGTGAAAAACTGTTTTTT; CDR3aa: CSARKRNSEKLFF
abundance: -; v_gene: TRBV19; j_gene: TRBJ1-5; d_gene: TRBD1; CDR3nt: TGTGCCAGTACCCCGCGAAAGGGACAGGTGGGTCAGCCCCAGCATTTT; CDR3aa: CASTPRKGQVGQPQHF
abundance: -; v_gene: TRBV5-1; j_gene: TRBJ2-7; d_gene: TRBD2; CDR3nt: TGCGCCAGCAGCAGAGGGACTAGCGGGAGGAGCTCCTACGAGCAGTACTTC; CDR3aa: CASSRGTSGRSSYEQYF
abundance: many; v_gene: TRBV3-1; j_gene: TRBJ2-2; d_gene: TRBD2; CDR3nt: TGTGCCAGCAGCCAAGGGTTAGCGGGGGACACCGGGGAGCTGTTTTTT; CDR3aa: CASSQGLAGDTGELFF
abundance: many; v_gene: TRBV7-8; j_gene: TRBJ1-1; d_gene: -; CDR3nt: TGTGCCAGCAGCTTAGGCCGGGCGATGAACACTGAAGCTTTCTTT; CDR3aa: CASSLGRAMNTEAFF
abundance: few; v_gene: TRBV20-1; j_gene: TRBJ2-3; d_gene: TRBD1; CDR3nt: TGCAGTGCTAGAGGAGGGGGCGCAGATACGCAGTATTTT; CDR3aa: CSARGGGADTQYF
abundance: few; v_gene: TRBV30; j_gene: TRBJ2-1; d_gene: TRBD1; CDR3nt: TGTGCCTGGGGACAGGGCAATGAGCAGTTCTTC; CDR3aa: CAWGQGNEQFF
abundance: many; v_gene: TRBV12-3/TRBV12-4; j_gene: TRBJ1-5; d_gene: -; CDR3nt: TGTGCCAGCAGTTTAGACGTGGGTCAGCCCCAGCATTTT; CDR3aa: CASSLDVGQPQHF
abundance: -; v_gene: TRBV11-2; j_gene: TRBJ1-2; d_gene: TRBD1; CDR3nt: TGCGCCAGCAGCGCGACAGGGGACTGTGGCTACACCTTC; CDR3aa: CASSATGDCGYTF
abundance: -; v_gene: TRBV19; j_gene: TRBJ2-3; d_gene: -; CDR3nt: TGTGCCAGTAGGGGTGCGGGCAGCAGCACAGATACGCAGTATTTT; CDR3aa: CASRGAGSSTDTQYF
abundance: -; v_gene: TRBV19; j_gene: TRBJ2-6; d_gene: -; CDR3nt: TGTGCCAGTAGGATAACACGATCCTACTCTGGGGCCAACGTCCTGACTTTC; CDR3aa: CASRITRSYSGANVLTF
abundance: -; v_gene: TRBV20-1; j_gene: TRBJ2-3; d_gene: TRBD2; CDR3nt: TGCAGTGCCGTGGCGGGGGGGACAGATACGCAGTATTTT; CDR3aa: CSAVAGGTDTQYF
abundance: many; v_gene: TRBV11-1; j_gene: TRBJ2-7; d_gene: -; CDR3nt: TGTGCCAGCAGCCTCATGGACATAGCCTACGAGCAGTACTTC; CDR3aa: CASSLMDIAYEQYF
abundance: many; v_gene: TRBV7-2; j_gene: TRBJ2-5; d_gene: TRBD1; CDR3nt: TGTGCCAGCATACCGACAGGGGGGCGATTCGAGACCCAGTACTTC; CDR3aa: CASIPTGGRFETQYF
abundance: -; v_gene: TRBV5-1; j_gene: TRBJ2-7; d_gene: TRBD1; CDR3nt: TGCGCCAGCAGCTTGGATGGGGGACAGGGTTACGAGCAGTACTTC; CDR3aa: CASSLDGGQGYEQYF
abundance: many; v_gene: TRBV3-1; j_gene: TRBJ1-5; d_gene: -; CDR3nt: TGTGCCAGCAGCCAAGGGGCAGGGAGGAATCAGCCCCAGCATTTT; CDR3aa: CASSQGAGRNQPQHF
abundance: few; v_gene: TRBV19; j_gene: TRBJ2-2; d_gene: -; CDR3nt: TGTGCCAGTAGTATAGAGGCGGAGGCGAACACCGGGGAGCTGCTTTTT; CDR3aa: CASSIEAEANTGELLF
abundance: many; v_gene: TRBV10-1; j_gene: TRBJ2-1; d_gene: -; CDR3nt: TGCGCCAGCAGTGAAGAAGAGGGGACTGGGCAGTTCTTC; CDR3aa: CASSEEEGTGQFF
abundance: many; v_gene: TRBV5-1; j_gene: TRBJ2-7; d_gene: TRBD2; CDR3nt: TGCGCCAGCAGCACGGCGGACGCGGGACTAGCGGTGGGGGTTGAGCAGTACTTC; CDR3aa: CASSTADAGLAVGVEQYF
abundance: few; v_gene: TRBV9; j_gene: TRBJ1-6; d_gene: -; CDR3nt: TGTGCCAGCAGCGGTAATTCACCCCTCCACTTT; CDR3aa: CASSGNSPLHF
abundance: many; v_gene: TRBV2; j_gene: TRBJ2-5; d_gene: -; CDR3nt: TGTGCCAGCAGTCCCTTAGGGGGTTCACAAGAGACCCAGTACTTC; CDR3aa: CASSPLGGSQETQYF
abundance: -; v_gene: TRBV25-1; j_gene: TRBJ1-1; d_gene: TRBD1; CDR3nt: TGTGCCAGCAGAGGGACAGGATTAAACACTGAAGCTTTCTTT; CDR3aa: CASRGTGLNTEAFF
abundance: few; v_gene: TRBV29-1; j_gene: TRBJ2-1; d_gene: TRBD1; CDR3nt: TGCAGCGTTGATAGCAGGGGGCGACTCAATGAGCAGTTCTTC; CDR3aa: CSVDSRGRLNEQFF
abundance: many; v_gene: TRBV7-8; j_gene: TRBJ2-7; d_gene: -; CDR3nt: TGTGCCAGCAGCTTAAAGGGGGGGGCCGAGCAGTACTTC; CDR3aa: CASSLKGGAEQYF
abundance: many; v_gene: TRBV11-3; j_gene: TRBJ2-7; d_gene: -; CDR3nt: TGTGCCAGCCGACCGGGAGCCAATAACGAGCAGTACTTC; CDR3aa: CASRPGANNEQYF
abundance: many; v_gene: TRBV12-5; j_gene: TRBJ2-7; d_gene: -; CDR3nt: TGTGCTAGTGGTCAAACAGGGTCTCGGGAGCAGTACTTC; CDR3aa: CASGQTGSREQYF
abundance: -; v_gene: TRBV5-1; j_gene: TRBJ2-2; d_gene: -; CDR3nt: TGTGCCAGCAGCTTCGGGCTCGGGGGTACGGACACCGGGGAGCTGTTTTTT; CDR3aa: CASSFGLGGTDTGELFF
abundance: many; v_gene: TRBV3-1; j_gene: TRBJ1-2; d_gene: -; CDR3nt: TGTGCTTCAGGGGCGGAGGATGGCTACACCTTC; CDR3aa: CASGAEDGYTF
abundance: many; v_gene: TRBV7-9; j_gene: TRBJ1-5; d_gene: -; CDR3nt: TGTGCCAGCAGCTTAGAAGGGACCCCTGTCTATCAGCCCCAGCATTTT; CDR3aa: CASSLEGTPVYQPQHF
abundance: many; v_gene: TRBV5-1; j_gene: TRBJ1-1; d_gene: -; CDR3nt: TGCGCCACCCGTTTCGGGGCGGACACTGAAGCTTTCTTT; CDR3aa: CATRFGADTEAFF
abundance: few; v_gene: TRBV19; j_gene: TRBJ1-2; d_gene: TRBD1; CDR3nt: TGTGCCAGTAGTATAGACGTTTTTGCCGGGACAGAAGGCTACACCTTC; CDR3aa: CASSIDVFAGTEGYTF
abundance: few; v_gene: TRBV9; j_gene: TRBJ2-2; d_gene: -; CDR3nt: TGTGCCAGCAGCCCGTCGGGGATAGTTCGGACCGGGGAGCTGTTTTTT; CDR3aa: CASSPSGIVRTGELFF
abundance: -; v_gene: TRBV7-2; j_gene: TRBJ1-2; d_gene: -; CDR3nt: TGTGCCAGCAGCTTAGTGGGCAGGAACTATGGCTACACCTTC; CDR3aa: CASSLVGRNYGYTF
abundance: -; v_gene: TRBV12-3/TRBV12-4; j_gene: TRBJ1-1; d_gene: -; CDR3nt: TGTGCCAGCAGTGGGGGAGTGTCTTTCTTT; CDR3aa: CASSGGVSFF